The sequence of this T cell receptor (beta chain) was determined in a study of technical replicates of blood from a few donors (dated by TCRdb to about 2017). Library method: the immunoSEQ multiplex PCR assay. TCRdb stores this immuneACCESS table with in-frame sequences only. Part of the clones is absent; in the studies checked, under half of the shortfall reflects unresolved V genes, and no reason is known for the rest. The table for this sample lists 50,000 to 70,000 clones; about 93% of them were counted only once. 3.5% to 4.5% of the sample is held by the ten biggest clonotypes. Remarks on this clone: The antigen this receptor binds is unknown. It has no much larger one-base neighbor in the sample; base qualities were not kept.

Trimming accounts for 6 bases at V and 3 bases at J, while the number of junction bases matched to no gene is 8. Looking up the germline V gene yields CDR1 MRHNA and CDR2 SNTAGT. The CDR3 holds 15 amino acids from the cysteine to the phenylalanine. Here the CDR3 DNA is all that survives: 45 bases in frame from base 1. In this chain, TRBV6-4 is recombined with TRBJ2-1; 7 central nucleotides agree with TRBD1. The sample taken for sequencing was PBMCs. The receptor's source is a human donor in good health. Some clones in this sample may be carry-over from other donors' samples. The CDR3 has the sequence CASSLTGDNYNEQFF. The nucleotide sequence reads TGTGCCAGCAGCCTAACAGGGGATAACTACAATGAGCAGTTCTTC.